This T cell receptor (beta chain) was documented in a study of OX40 agonist ivuxolimab in advanced cancers. CDR3 length: 15 residues. V dropped 2 bases and J dropped 1 base, with 13 bases sitting between them. In germline, CDR1 is SGDLS, CDR2 YYNGEE. This table comes from immunoSEQ multiplex PCR, and its TCRdb copy is limited to in-frame clones, with some not included. Among about 79,000 clones listed, approximately 85% were seen once. This specimen was CD4+ or CD8+ T cells sorted from blood, taken in a trial of the OX40 agonist ivuxolimab. J is TRBJ2-7 and V is TRBV9, with a tentative D call TRBD1 (6 bases). The clonotype comes from an adult with an advanced solid tumor such as melanoma, head and neck, liver or kidney cancer. CDR3 sequence: CASSVTDSVSYEQYF. The DNA for the CDR3 is TGTGCCAGCAGCGTTACGGACAGTGTGTCCTACGAGCAGTACTTC.